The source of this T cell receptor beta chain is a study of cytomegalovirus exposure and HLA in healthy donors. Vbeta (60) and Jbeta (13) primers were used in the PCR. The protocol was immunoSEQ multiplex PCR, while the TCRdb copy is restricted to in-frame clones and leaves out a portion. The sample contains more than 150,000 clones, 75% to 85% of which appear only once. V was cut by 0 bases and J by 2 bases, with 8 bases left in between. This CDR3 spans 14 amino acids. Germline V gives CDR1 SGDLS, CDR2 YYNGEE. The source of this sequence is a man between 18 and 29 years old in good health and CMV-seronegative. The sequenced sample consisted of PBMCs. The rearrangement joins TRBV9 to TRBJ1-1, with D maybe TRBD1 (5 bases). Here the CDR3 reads CASSVEDRNTEAFF. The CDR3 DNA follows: TGTGCCAGCAGCGTAGAAGACAGAAACACTGAAGCTTTCTTT.